These 18 T cell receptor beta chains came from one sample sequenced in a study of early T cells in non-severe SARS-CoV-2 infection (dated by TCRdb to the early 2020s). Libraries were constructed by 5' RACE. Sequencing was performed on a NextSeq 500. Clones were called with MiXCR by TCRdb after fastp trimmed the public reads at Q25, and only in-frame beta chains were retained. Each CDR3 protein gets just one entry, which takes the most common genes and DNA from the rows behind it. The sample has 60,000 to 75,000 distinct CDR3 sequences on record, 4.6% of them singletons. The top ten constitute roughly 3.9% of the sample. The sample was whole blood, taken at baseline. The source of these receptors is an adult who was a healthcare worker with PCR-confirmed SARS-CoV-2 infection or an uninfected control (not recorded which). The donor label of this sample is uncertain.

This clonotype was picked up many times. This sequence joins TRBV24-1 and TRBJ2-1; D not certain. CDR3 length equals 14 residues. Trimming left V 5 bases short and J 0 bases short, with 7 bases between. Germline CDR1 reads KGHDR; CDR2 reads SFDVKD. This CDR3 reads CATSVRGSYNEQFF. The CDR3 nucleotides read TGTGCCACCAGTGTTAGAGGCTCCTACAATGAGCAGTTCTTC.

This clonotype occurred many times. This sequence joins TRBV6-6 and TRBJ1-2, with 9 positions matching TRBD1. The CDR3 length is 16 residues. The V gene end was trimmed by 2 bases and the J gene end by 5 bases; junction bases not matched to a gene: 9. Germline V gene lookup returns CDR1 MNHNY and CDR2 SVGAGI (reference sequence). In DNA form, the CDR3 reads TGTGCCAGCAGTTACATTCCGAGGGACAGGGAGTATGGCTACACCTTC. Protein: CASSYIPRDREYGYTF.

This clonotype appeared a few times. The CDR3 loop reads CASSLFTGGGSYEQYF. For the CDR3, the DNA is TGTGCCAGCAGTTTATTTACAGGGGGCGGATCCTACGAGCAGTACTTC. V is TRBV7-2 and J is TRBJ2-7; 9 bases agree with TRBD1. Unmatched junction bases numbered 10, after V lost 6 bases and J lost 1 base. This CDR3 spans 16 amino acids. Germline V gene sequence: CDR1 SGHTA, CDR2 FQGNSA.

This clonotype was counted a few times. This chain's CDR3 is CASSGKLGQGNTEAFF. The CDR3 DNA follows: TGTGCCAGCAGCGGAAAGTTGGGACAAGGAAACACTGAAGCTTTCTTT. V usage is TRBV7-2 and J usage is TRBJ1-1; perhaps TRBD1 as D (6 bases). CDR1 is SGHTA and CDR2 is FQGNSA in the germline V gene. CDR3 size: 16 residues. Deletions cut 5 bases from V and 2 bases from J, with 18 bases between.

This clonotype was detected only a few times. The chain is built from TRBV10-3 and TRBJ2-3; D not resolved. The CDR3 is made up of 14 amino acids. V was clipped by 3 bases and J by 2 bases, with 9 bases between them. Germline CDR1 reads ENHRY; CDR2 reads SYGVKD. CDR3 in DNA: TGTGCCATCAGTGACGGCAGCTCCACAGATACGCAGTATTTT. Protein sequence: CAISDGSSTDTQYF.

The J gene is TRBJ1-1, the V gene TRBV6-5; tentatively, D is TRBD1 (6 bases). The germline V gene encodes CDR1 MNHEY and CDR2 SVGAGI. The CDR3 runs 15 residues. The V end lost 2 bases, the J end lost 4 bases, and 14 bases lay between the germline ends. CDR3: CASSYDRNSATEAFF. In DNA form, the CDR3 reads TGTGCCAGCAGTTACGACAGGAACTCGGCCACTGAAGCTTTCTTT.

This chain joins TRBV4-3 and TRBJ1-1; D remains ambiguous. CDR3 length: 14 residues. With 0 bases removed from V and 13 bases from J, the gap between germline ends came to 18 bases. CDR1 and CDR2 (germline): LGHNA, YSLEER. CDR3: CASSQDLLGPLRFF. The CDR3 coding sequence is TGCGCCAGCAGCCAAGATCTGTTGGGCCCCTTGCGTTTCTTT.

The chain has TRBV18 and TRBJ2-1; TRBD1 matches 7 bases. J gave up 8 bases and V 4 bases, and 8 bases lay outside the gene matches. The CDR3 has 14 residues. CDR1 and CDR2 (germline): KGHSH, LQKENI. For the CDR3, the DNA is TGTGCCAGCTCACAACGACAGGGTTTGGATGAGCAGTTCTTC. This gives the protein CASSQRQGLDEQFF.

This rearrangement joins TRBV7-2 to TRBJ1-4; perhaps TRBD1 as D (6 bases). Germline assignment: CDR1 SGHTA and CDR2 FQGNSA. The CDR3 consists of 14 residues. V lost 5 bases, J lost 6 bases, and 13 bases lay in between. The CDR3 DNA reads TGTGCCAGCAGCCGCGGGACAATTGATGAAAAACTGTTTTTT. This encodes CASSRGTIDEKLFF. Looking up the rest from reference TRBV7-2 and TRBJ1-4 gives the full variable domain: GAGVSQSPSNKVTEKGKDVELRCDPISGHTALYWYRQSLGQGLEFLIYFQGNSAPDKSGLPSDRFSAERTGGSVSTLTIQRTQQEDSAVYLCASSRGTIDEKLFFGSGTQLSVL.

This clonotype has a count of ten or more. This chain links TRBV4-3 with TRBJ2-6; D is perhaps TRBD1 (6 bases). The CDR3 sequence is 16 residues long. Germline lookup yields CDR1 LGHNA and CDR2 YSLEER. Trimming shortened V by 3 bases and J by 2 bases, and 11 bases separated the two germline ends. The CDR3 nucleotides read TGCGCCAGCAGCCATGCAAAGGGGGCTGGGGCCAACGTCCTGACTTTC. Its protein is CASSHAKGAGANVLTF.

This clonotype was recorded many times. The rearrangement uses TRBV29-1 and TRBJ2-6; D is undetermined. V lost 4 bases to trimming and J lost 0 bases, with 10 bases between them. The CDR3 is made up of 15 amino acids. The germline V gene has CDR1 SQVTM and CDR2 ANQGSEA. CDR3 region: CSVADGNSGANVLTF. CDR3 nucleotide sequence: TGCAGCGTTGCGGACGGAAACTCTGGGGCCAACGTCCTGACTTTC.

In this sample, this clonotype turned up a few times. The gene calls are TRBV28 and TRBJ1-4, with D unresolved. The CDR3 length is 15 residues. Germline V gives CDR1 MDHEN, CDR2 SYDVKM. Trimming cost V 5 bases and J 0 bases, with 10 bases left between them. The CDR3 spells CASSVGLATNEKLFF. In nucleotides, the CDR3 is TGTGCCAGCAGTGTCGGGTTGGCAACTAATGAAAAACTGTTTTTT.

This clonotype was detected many times. The rearrangement joins TRBV20-1 to TRBJ2-7; TRBD1 matches at 8 bases. The CDR3 totals 12 residues. The V gene's germline CDR1 is DFQATT and CDR2 SNEGSKA (reference sequence). CDR3 residues: CSSRDRSYEQYF. The CDR3 DNA reads TGCAGCTCCCGGGACAGGAGCTACGAGCAGTACTTC.

This clonotype was recorded many times. The chain is built from TRBV11-2 and TRBJ2-1; either TRBD1 or TRBD2 may supply D (5 bases each). The V gene's germline CDR1 is SGHAT and CDR2 FQNNGV. The CDR3 totals 18 residues. The V end was cut by 1 base, the J end by 2 bases, with 18 bases between. The chain's CDR3 is CASSLAVGTETPYNEQFF. The CDR3, as DNA: TGTGCCAGCAGCTTAGCGGTAGGGACGGAAACCCCCTACAATGAGCAGTTCTTC.

This clonotype has at least ten counts. This chain links TRBV2 with TRBJ2-1; 15 nucleotides match TRBD2. Trimming took 7 bases from V and 2 from J; bases not matched to a gene: 3. Per the germline V gene, CDR1 is SNHLY and CDR2 is FYNNEI. The CDR3 runs to 16 residues. CDR3 sequence: CASIGLAGGPYNEQFF. CDR3 in DNA: TGTGCCAGCATTGGACTAGCGGGGGGGCCCTACAATGAGCAGTTCTTC. Based on the CDR3 plus reference TRBV2 and TRBJ2-1, the full variable domain is EPEVTQTPSHQVTQMGQEVILRCVPISNHLYFYWYRQILGQKVEFLVSFYNNEISEKSEIFDDQFSVERPDGSNFTLKIRSTKLEDSAMYFCASIGLAGGPYNEQFFGPGTRLTVL.

This clonotype was observed a few times. J is TRBJ2-7 and V is TRBV7-7; D is perhaps TRBD2 (6 bases). The germline CDR1 and CDR2 sequences are SSHAT and FNYEAQ (reference sequence). The CDR3 contains 13 residues. CDR3 nucleotides: TGTGCTAGCGGTGCGGGGTTGGGCTACGAGCAGTACTTC. It is translated as CASGAGLGYEQYF.

The chain recombines TRBV5-1 with TRBJ1-1, with a tentative D call TRBD1 (5 bases). V dropped 0 bases and J dropped 4 bases, with 16 bases sitting between them. Germline CDR1 reads SGHRS; CDR2 reads YFSETQ. The CDR3 is 16 amino acids. The CDR3 region is CASSLGAWTGVTEAFF. The CDR3 DNA follows: TGCGCCAGCAGCTTGGGTGCGTGGACGGGGGTCACTGAAGCTTTCTTT. Supplemented by reference TRBV5-1 and TRBJ1-1, the full variable domain reads KAGVTQTPRYLIKTRGQQVTLSCSPISGHRSVSWYQQTPGQGLQFLFEYFSETQRNKGNFPGRFSGRQFSNSRSEMNVSTLELGDSALYLCASSLGAWTGVTEAFFGQGTRLTVV.

This clonotype was seen ten or more times. This sequence joins TRBV27 and TRBJ1-2, with TRBD1 identical over 8 bases. The CDR3 totals 13 residues. The ends lost 2 bases at V and 8 bases at J; junction bases unmatched: 4. In germline, CDR1 is MNHEY, CDR2 SMNVEV (reference sequence). The CDR3 loop reads CASSLQGAGGYTF. The CDR3 DNA follows: TGTGCCAGCAGTTTACAGGGGGCGGGAGGCTACACCTTC.